This is a list of T cell receptor beta chains from one sample in a study of cytomegalovirus exposure and HLA in healthy donors. The data were produced by immunoSEQ multiplex PCR, yet TCRdb's version contains in-frame clones alone and is incomplete. The repertoire has 150,000 to 200,000 clones, roughly 80% of them found once; the top ten carry around 6%. Sequenced sample: PBMCs. The receptors were sampled from a woman in her twenties or thirties in good health and CMV-seropositive. The CDR3 runs from the conserved cysteine through the conserved F or W. A D gene is named only where the DNA matches it firmly. The size field is filled for only some rows; it gives once, few, many or a size class.

16 | few | TRBJ2-7 | TRBD2 | TRBV11-2 | CASSLLLGLGSYEQYF | TGTGCCAGCAGCTTATTATTGGGACTAGGGTCCTACGAGCAGTACTTC
18 | . | TRBJ1-4 | TRBD1 | TRBV5-8 | CASRSRDRDPKANEKLFF | TGTGCCAGCAGATCCAGGGACAGGGATCCTAAAGCTAATGAAAAACTGTTTTTT
16 | once | TRBJ1-1 | . | TRBV9 | CASSANVQDLNTEAFF | TGTGCCAGCAGCGCGAACGTCCAGGACTTGAACACTGAAGCTTTCTTT
14 | . | TRBJ1-5 | . | TRBV28 | CASSPRVGGQPQHF | TGTGCCAGCAGTCCCAGAGTGGGGGGTCAGCCCCAGCATTTT
12 | . | TRBJ2-7 | TRBD1 | TRBV7-2 | CASSLDRGEQYF | TGTGCCAGCAGCCTCGACAGGGGTGAGCAGTACTTC
15 | . | TRBJ1-5 | TRBD1 | TRBV4-1 | CASSQQDRSSQPQHF | TGCGCCAGCAGCCAGCAGGACAGGTCATCTCAGCCCCAGCATTTT
15 | . | TRBJ1-5 | TRBD1 | TRBV10-3 | CAISVDRGGNQPQHF | TGTGCCATCAGTGTAGACAGGGGTGGCAATCAGCCCCAGCATTTT
13 | few | TRBJ2-7 | . | TRBV10-3 | CAITSASSYEQYF | TGTGCCATCACCAGTGCCTCTTCCTACGAGCAGTACTTC
14 | . | TRBJ1-1 | . | TRBV5-1 | CASSLASMRTEAFF | TGCGCCAGCAGCTTGGCCTCGATGAGGACTGAAGCTTTCTTT
18 | . | TRBJ1-4 | . | TRBV4-3 | CASSQAPRTVNTNEKLFF | TGCGCCAGCAGCCAAGCCCCAAGGACAGTGAACACTAATGAAAAACTGTTTTTT
14 | once | TRBJ2-5 | . | TRBV6-6 | CASSRRTTQETQYF | TGTGCCAGTTCCAGGAGGACGACCCAAGAGACCCAGTACTTC
14 | . | TRBJ2-3 | . | TRBV7-9 | CASSLALQGHTQYF | TGTGCCAGCAGCTTAGCCCTACAGGGCCATACGCAGTATTTT
14 | . | TRBJ2-3 | . | TRBV5-6 | CATGLSTSTDTQYF | TGTGCCACCGGACTTTCCACTAGCACAGATACGCAGTATTTT
12 | few | TRBJ2-7 | . | TRBV2 | CAIEKGAYEQYF | TGTGCCATAGAGAAGGGGGCCTACGAGCAGTACTTC
13 | . | TRBJ2-7 | . | TRBV28 | CACCRQTNYEQYF | TGTGCCTGCTGCAGACAGACCAACTACGAGCAGTACTTC
15 | . | TRBJ1-1 | . | TRBV19 | CASSTFGQTTGGAFF | TGTGCCAGTAGTACCTTCGGACAGACGACAGGAGGAGCTTTCTTT
15 | once | TRBJ1-6 | . | TRBV6-5 | CASSYGTPYNSPLHF | TGTGCCAGCAGTTACGGGACACCTTATAATTCACCCCTCCACTTT
13 | . | TRBJ2-7 | . | TRBV2 | CASRTGTQYEQYF | TGTGCCAGCAGGACCGGGACTCAGTACGAGCAGTACTTC
15 | . | TRBJ2-3 | . | TRBV7-8 | CASSRPKWSLDTQYF | TGTGCCAGCAGCCGACCCAAGTGGAGCCTTGATACGCAGTATTTT
15 | once | TRBJ1-1 | . | TRBV5-1 | CASSLRRVTDTEAFF | TGCGCCAGCAGCTTGAGGAGGGTCACAGACACTGAAGCTTTCTTT
14 | few | TRBJ2-7 | TRBD2 | TRBV13 | CASSSAGSSYEQYF | TGTGCCAGCAGCTCAGCGGGGAGCTCCTACGAGCAGTACTTC
15 | . | TRBJ1-2 | . | TRBV7-8 | CASSSRLAVQGGYTF | TGTGCCAGCAGCTCCCGGCTGGCTGTTCAGGGTGGCTACACCTTC
14 | . | TRBJ1-6 | TRBD1 | TRBV4-3 | CASSGDRVNSPLHF | TGCGCCAGCAGCGGGGACAGGGTTAATTCACCCCTCCACTTT
13 | . | TRBJ1-5 | . | TRBV18 | CASSPSGEGPQHF | TGTGCCAGCTCACCATCGGGGGAAGGGCCCCAGCATTTT
15 | . | TRBJ2-1 | TRBD2 | TRBV5-3 | CARSILTSAYNEQFF | TGTGCCAGAAGCATACTCACTAGCGCTTACAATGAGCAGTTCTTC